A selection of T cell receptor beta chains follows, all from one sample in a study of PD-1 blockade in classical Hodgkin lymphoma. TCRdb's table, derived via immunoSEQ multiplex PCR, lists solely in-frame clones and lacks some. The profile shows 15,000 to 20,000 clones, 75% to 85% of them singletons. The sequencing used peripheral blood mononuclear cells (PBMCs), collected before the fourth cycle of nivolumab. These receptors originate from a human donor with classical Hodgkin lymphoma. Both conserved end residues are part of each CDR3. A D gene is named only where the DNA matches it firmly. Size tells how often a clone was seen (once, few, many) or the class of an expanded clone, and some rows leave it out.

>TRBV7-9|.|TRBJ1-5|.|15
CASSFGQKSNQPQHF
TGTGCCAGCAGCTTTGGACAGAAAAGCAATCAGCCCCAGCATTTT
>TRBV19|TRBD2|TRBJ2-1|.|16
CASSIGTSGTYNEQFF
TGTGCCAGTAGTATAGGGACTAGCGGGACCTACAATGAGCAGTTCTTC
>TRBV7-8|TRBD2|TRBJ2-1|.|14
CASSKAGRGNEQFF
TGTGCCAGCTCGAAAGCGGGACGAGGCAATGAGCAGTTCTTC
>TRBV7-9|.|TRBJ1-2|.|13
CASSLEGLDGYTF
TGTGCCAGCAGCTTAGAGGGTCTGGACGGCTACACCTTC
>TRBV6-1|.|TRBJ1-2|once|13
CASSDQGRYGYTF
TGTGCCAGCAGTGACCAGGGGAGGTATGGCTACACCTTC
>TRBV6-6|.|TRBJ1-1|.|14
CASSLQTVAGEAFF
TGTGCCAGCAGTTTACAGACGGTGGCGGGTGAAGCTTTCTTT
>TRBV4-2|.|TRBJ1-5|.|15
CASSQDRSSNQPQHF
TGTGCCAGCAGCCAAGATAGGTCCAGCAATCAGCCCCAGCATTTT
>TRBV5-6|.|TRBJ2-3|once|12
CASSESTDTQYF
TGTGCCAGCAGCGAGAGCACAGATACGCAGTATTTT
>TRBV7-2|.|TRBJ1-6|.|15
CASSLVGRGNSPLHF
TGTGCCAGCAGCTTAGTTGGCAGGGGCAATTCACCCCTCCACTTT
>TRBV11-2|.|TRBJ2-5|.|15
CASSLDLRAQETQYF
TGTGCCAGCAGCTTAGATCTAAGGGCCCAAGAGACCCAGTACTTC
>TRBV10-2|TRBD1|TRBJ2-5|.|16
CASRVGGRGLFETQYF
TGCGCCAGCAGGGTAGGCGGCAGGGGGCTTTTTGAGACCCAGTACTTC
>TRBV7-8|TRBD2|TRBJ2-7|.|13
CASSPPGLDEQYF
TGTGCCAGCAGCCCTCCGGGACTAGACGAGCAGTACTTC
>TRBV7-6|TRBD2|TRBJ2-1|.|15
CASSSTSGSLNEQFF
TGTGCCAGCAGCTCCACTAGCGGGAGCTTGAATGAGCAGTTCTTC
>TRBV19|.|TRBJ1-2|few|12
CATPRANYGYTF
TGTGCCACCCCCCGGGCTAACTATGGCTACACCTTC
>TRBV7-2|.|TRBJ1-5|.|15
CASSLVSGDNQPQHF
TGTGCCAGCAGCTTAGTTTCAGGTGATAATCAGCCCCAGCATTTT